This TCR beta chain was identified in a study of cytomegalovirus exposure and HLA in healthy donors. The CDR3 length is 10 residues. Germline assignment: CDR1 DFQATT and CDR2 SNEGSKA (reference sequence). Deletions cut 6 bases from V and 5 bases from J, with 7 bases between. The table came from immunoSEQ multiplex PCR; TCRdb's copy has only in-frame clones and leaves some out. The data show 200,000 or so clones, around four fifths seen once. This clonotype originated in a man aged 18 to 30 in good health and CMV-seropositive. The sample comprised PBMCs. The chain has TRBV20-1 and TRBJ2-5, with D possibly TRBD2 on 5 matching bases. The CDR3, as DNA: TGCAGTGCCGGGGTTGAGACCCAGTACTTC. Encoded protein: CSAGVETQYF.